The 18 T cell receptor beta chains below come from one sample, sequenced in a study of blood T cell repertoires in COVID-19. Produced via immunoSEQ multiplex PCR; TCRdb's table is partial and in-frame only. Of 200,000 to 300,000 clones listed, approximately 80% were seen once; the top ten hold around 7.5%. The sequencing sample was made of peripheral blood. The receptors stem from a woman aged 80 or over with COVID-19, enrolled during active disease.

The rearrangement joins TRBV6-5 to TRBJ1-5; perhaps TRBD1 as D (5 bases). The CDR3 runs 15 residues. V shed 5 bases and J shed 0 bases, with 11 bases lying between them. Germline lookup yields CDR1 MNHEY and CDR2 SVGAGI. CDR3 bases: TGTGCCAGCAGTCGTAATACAGGTAGCAATCAGCCCCAGCATTTT. The encoded protein is CASSRNTGSNQPQHF.

The rearrangement uses TRBV6-5 and TRBJ1-2; 7 bases agree with TRBD1. The germline gives CDR1 MNHEY, CDR2 SVGAGI. The CDR3 contains 15 residues. Germline trimming cut 2 bases from V and 8 bases from J; bases unmatched to any gene: 11. The CDR3: CASSYANDRVKGYTF. The CDR3 DNA is TGTGCCAGCAGTTACGCTAACGACAGGGTAAAGGGCTACACCTTC.

The chain joins TRBV7-3 to TRBJ2-7, with TRBD1 matching 9 bases. The ends lost 2 bases at V and 4 bases at J; junction bases unmatched: 12. The germline V gene has CDR1 SGHTA and CDR2 FQGTGA. The CDR3 spans 17 residues. In nucleotides, the CDR3 is TGTGCCAGCAGCTTACAATTAGTGGGACAGGGTTTGTACGAGCAGTACTTC. It is translated as CASSLQLVGQGLYEQYF.

CDR3 coding DNA: TGTGCCAGGACCCCTGGGGCAGGGCCACGGAACACTGAAGCTTTCTTT. It yields the protein CARTPGAGPRNTEAFF. The chain employs TRBV6-7 and TRBJ1-1, with a weak D call TRBD1 (5 bases). TRBV6-7 is sorted into the ORF group, with uncertain function. Trimming took 9 bases from V and 1 from J, leaving 21 bases between them. The CDR3 is 16 residues long.

The V gene is TRBV15, the J gene TRBJ2-7, with 8 bases aligning to TRBD2. Trimming removed 5 bases from V and 6 bases from J; junction bases left unmatched: 12. Germline-derived CDR1 and CDR2 are LNHNV and YYDKDF (reference sequence). The CDR3 has 15 amino acids. CDR3 amino acids: CATSRDPGGGSEQYF. Here the CDR3 DNA reads TGTGCCACCAGCCGTGATCCCGGGGGGGGATCCGAGCAGTACTTC. The variable domain in full, with the rest retrieved from reference TRBV15 and TRBJ2-7, is DAMVIQNPRYQVTQFGKPVTLSCSQTLNHNVMYWYQQKSSQAPKLLFHYYDKDFNNEADTPDNFQSRRPNTSFCFLDIRSPGLGDTAMYLCATSRDPGGGSEQYFGPGTRLTVT.

This clone showed up just a few times. The chain has TRBV5-1 and TRBJ1-1, with a possible D match to TRBD1 (6 bases). There are 15 residues in the CDR3. CDR1 is SGHRS, CDR2 YFSETQ, per germline. The germline V and J ends were trimmed by 0 bases and 5 bases, with 14 bases remaining between them. This CDR3 is CASSLVWGGGTEAFF. The CDR3 nucleotides are TGCGCCAGCAGCTTGGTTTGGGGAGGGGGTACTGAAGCTTTCTTT.

The chain links TRBV7-6 to TRBJ1-1, with D possibly matching TRBD1 (5 bases). There are 13 residues in the CDR3. The V and J ends lost 5 bases and 5 bases respectively, with 12 bases between them. Germline V lookup: CDR1 SGHVS, CDR2 FNYEAQ. CDR3 coding DNA: TGTGCCAGCAGCGGGGGGACGGTTACTGAAGCTTTCTTT. This translates into CASSGGTVTEAFF. The full variable domain, rest sourced from reference TRBV7-6 and TRBJ1-1, is GAGVSQSPRYKVTKRGQDVALRCDPISGHVSLYWYRQALGQGPEFLTYFNYEAQQDKSGLPNDRFSAERPEGSISTLTIQRTEQRDSAMYRCASSGGTVTEAFFGQGTRLTVV.

There are a few counts of this clone. Other DNA sequences in the sample encode the same CDR3. V and J are TRBV6-4 and TRBJ2-1; TRBD2 agrees at 15 bases. The length of the CDR3 is 17 residues. Germline values: CDR1 MRHNA, CDR2 SNTAGT. Trimming removed 4 bases from V and 1 base from J; junction bases left unmatched: 2. The CDR3 coding sequence is TGTGCCAGCAGTGGGACTAGCGGGAGGGGGTCCTACAATGAGCAGTTCTTC. The encoded protein is CASSGTSGRGSYNEQFF.

The gene calls are TRBV5-1 and TRBJ1-2; TRBD1 matches 10 bases. Germline V gene lookup returns CDR1 SGHRS and CDR2 YFSETQ. This CDR3 region has 16 residues. V dropped 2 bases and J dropped 4; count of bases not matched to a gene: 8. The CDR3 sequence: CASSFYPGTGVYGYTF. Here the CDR3 DNA reads TGCGCCAGCAGCTTCTATCCCGGGACAGGGGTCTATGGCTACACCTTC.

This clone was recorded once. One end of the junction does not line up with germline, which may come from a read error. The same CDR3 can be traced to other DNA sequences in this sample. The chain carries TRBV6-1 and TRBJ2-3; TRBD1 might be the D (6 bases). Germline V gene data show CDR1 as MNHNS and CDR2 as SASEGT. This CDR3 contains 14 residues. CDR3 DNA sequence: TGTGCCAGCAGGGAAGGGCAGGGGACAGATACGCAGTATTTT. This translates into CASREGQGTDTQYF.

V gene TRBV7-3 combines with J gene TRBJ2-3; 7 bases line up with TRBD2. Germline V gives CDR1 SGHTA, CDR2 FQGTGA. The CDR3 length is 14 residues. J was trimmed by 5 bases and V by 5 bases; bases with no gene match: 7. The CDR3 coding sequence is TGTGCCAGCAGCGAAGGACTAGTTGTAGATACGCAGTATTTT. Translation: CASSEGLVVDTQYF.

The V call is TRBV2, the J call TRBJ1-1, with TRBD1 as a possible D gene (5 bases). The CDR3 has 14 residues. Germline lookup yields CDR1 SNHLY and CDR2 FYNNEI. Between the trimmed V and J ends, which lost 4 bases and 0 bases, there was a span of 9 bases. The CDR3 DNA is TGTGCCAGCAGTGTCACAGGCATGAACACTGAAGCTTTCTTT. This codes for CASSVTGMNTEAFF.

The chain carries TRBV18 and TRBJ2-6; D might be TRBD1 (5 bases). CDR1 is KGHSH and CDR2 is LQKENI in the germline V gene. Trimming left V 1 base short and J 2 bases short, with 9 bases between. CDR3 length: 16 amino acids. The CDR3 loop reads CASSPLGVPGANVLTF. The CDR3 region has the DNA TGTGCCAGCTCACCACTAGGGGTACCTGGGGCCAACGTCCTGACTTTC.

The gene calls are TRBV7-2 and TRBJ2-7, with 9 bases identical to TRBD1. The CDR3 is made up of 17 amino acids. Germline-derived CDR1 and CDR2 are SGHTA and FQGNSA. The V and J ends lost 4 bases and 2 bases, in that order; junction bases with no gene match: 12. The chain's CDR3 is CASSSSYGGQGPYEQYF. The CDR3, as DNA: TGTGCCAGCAGCTCCAGCTATGGGGGACAGGGACCCTACGAGCAGTACTTC.

This clone appeared once. The rearrangement links TRBV6-2 or TRBV6-3 to TRBJ1-1; D ambiguous. The V and J ends lost 2 bases and 6 bases respectively, with 10 bases between them. The germline V gene encodes CDR1 MNHEY and CDR2 SVGEGT. The CDR3 is made up of 13 amino acids. CDR3 nucleotide sequence: TGTGCCAGCAGTTACCTCCGAACTCCTGAAGCTTTCTTT. The encoded protein is CASSYLRTPEAFF.

V and J are TRBV7-9 and TRBJ1-1; TRBD1 agrees at 9 bases. V was clipped by 5 bases and J by 5 bases; unmatched bases: 6. This CDR3 spans 14 amino acids. Germline loops: CDR1 SEHNR, CDR2 FQNEAQ (reference sequence). The CDR3 DNA reads as TGTGCCAGCAGCCCACAGGGGGCACGGACTGAAGCTTTCTTT. Encoded protein: CASSPQGARTEAFF.

The genes are TRBV6-2 or TRBV6-3 and TRBJ1-1, with D possibly matching TRBD1 (5 bases). The V end was cut by 6 bases, the J end by 3 bases, with 11 bases between. The CDR3 is 13 amino acids. Looked up from germline, CDR1 is MNHEY and CDR2 is SVGEGT. The CDR3 bases are TGTGCCAGCAGCCACCGGGGGTACACTGAAGCTTTCTTT. Its protein product is CASSHRGYTEAFF.

J is TRBJ1-1 and V is TRBV18; 7 bases are a match to TRBD1. Germline CDR1 and CDR2: KGHSH and LQKENI. V shed 2 bases, J shed 8 bases, and the junction held 11 bases outside the gene matches. CDR3 length: 15 residues. Here the CDR3 DNA reads TGTGCCAGCTCACCATTTCGGCGACAGGGTGGAGAAGCTTTCTTT. Amino acids: CASSPFRRQGGEAFF.